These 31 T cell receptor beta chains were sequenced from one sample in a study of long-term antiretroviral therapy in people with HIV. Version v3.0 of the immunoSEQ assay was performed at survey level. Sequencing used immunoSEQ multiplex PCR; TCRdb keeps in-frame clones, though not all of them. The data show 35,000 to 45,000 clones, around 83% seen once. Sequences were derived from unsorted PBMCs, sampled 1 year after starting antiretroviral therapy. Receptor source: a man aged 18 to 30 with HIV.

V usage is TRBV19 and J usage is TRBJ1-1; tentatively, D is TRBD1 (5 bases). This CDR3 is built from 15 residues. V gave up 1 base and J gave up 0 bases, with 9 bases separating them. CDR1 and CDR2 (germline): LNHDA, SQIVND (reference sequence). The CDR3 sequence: CASSIVPGLNTEAFF. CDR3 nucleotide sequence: TGTGCCAGTAGTATAGTTCCAGGGCTGAACACTGAAGCTTTCTTT.

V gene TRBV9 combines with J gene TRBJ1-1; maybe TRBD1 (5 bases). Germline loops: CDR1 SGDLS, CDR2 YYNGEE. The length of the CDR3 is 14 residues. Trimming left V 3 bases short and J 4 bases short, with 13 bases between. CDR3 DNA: TGTGCCAGCAGCGGGGGCCCCTGGGGCACTGAAGCTTTCTTT. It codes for CASSGGPWGTEAFF.

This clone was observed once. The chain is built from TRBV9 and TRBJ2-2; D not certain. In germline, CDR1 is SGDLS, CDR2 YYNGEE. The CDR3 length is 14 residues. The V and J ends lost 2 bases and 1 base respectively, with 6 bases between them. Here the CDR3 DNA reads TGTGCCAGCAGCGTCCCAGGGAACACCGGGGAGCTGTTTTTT. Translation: CASSVPGNTGELFF.

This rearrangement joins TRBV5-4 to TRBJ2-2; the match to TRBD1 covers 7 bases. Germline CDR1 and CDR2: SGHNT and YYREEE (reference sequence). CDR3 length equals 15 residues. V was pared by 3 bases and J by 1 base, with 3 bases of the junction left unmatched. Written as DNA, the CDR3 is TGTGCCAGCAGCTCGGGACAGTTGAACACCGGGGAGCTGTTTTTT. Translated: CASSSGQLNTGELFF.

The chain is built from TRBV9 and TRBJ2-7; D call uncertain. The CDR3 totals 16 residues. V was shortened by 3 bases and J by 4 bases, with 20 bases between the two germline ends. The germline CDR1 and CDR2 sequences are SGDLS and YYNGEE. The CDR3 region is CASSASEERRIYEQYF. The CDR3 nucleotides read TGTGCCAGCAGCGCCTCAGAGGAAAGAAGGATTTACGAGCAGTACTTC.

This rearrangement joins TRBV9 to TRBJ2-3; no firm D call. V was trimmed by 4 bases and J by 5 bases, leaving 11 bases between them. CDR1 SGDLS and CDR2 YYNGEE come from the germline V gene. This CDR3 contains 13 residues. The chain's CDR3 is CASSLSGVDTQYF. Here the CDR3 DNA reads TGTGCCAGCAGCCTATCAGGCGTAGATACGCAGTATTTT. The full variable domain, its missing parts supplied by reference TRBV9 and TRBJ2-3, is DSGVTQTPKHLITATGQRVTLRCSPRSGDLSVYWYQQSLDQGLQFLIQYYNGEERAKGNILERFSAQQFPDLHSELNLSSLELGDSALYFCASSLSGVDTQYFGPGTRLTVL.

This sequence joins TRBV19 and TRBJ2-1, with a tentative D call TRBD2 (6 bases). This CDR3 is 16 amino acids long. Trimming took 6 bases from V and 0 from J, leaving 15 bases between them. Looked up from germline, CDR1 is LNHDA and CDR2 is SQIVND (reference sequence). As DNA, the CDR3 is TGTGCCAGTAGGCATTCCTGGCGGGACTCCTACAATGAGCAGTTCTTC. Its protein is CASRHSWRDSYNEQFF.

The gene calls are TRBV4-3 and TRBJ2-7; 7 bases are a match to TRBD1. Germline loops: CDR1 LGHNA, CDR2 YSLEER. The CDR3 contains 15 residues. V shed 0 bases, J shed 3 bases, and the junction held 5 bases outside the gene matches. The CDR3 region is CASSQETGSNYEQYF. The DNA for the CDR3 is TGCGCCAGCAGCCAAGAGACAGGGAGTAACTACGAGCAGTACTTC.

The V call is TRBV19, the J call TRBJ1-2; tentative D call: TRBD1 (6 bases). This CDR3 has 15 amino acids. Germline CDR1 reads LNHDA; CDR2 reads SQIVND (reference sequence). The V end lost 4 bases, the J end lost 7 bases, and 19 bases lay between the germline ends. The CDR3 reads CASSTSGASFGGYTF. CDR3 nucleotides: TGTGCCAGTAGTACCTCGGGGGCCAGCTTCGGTGGCTACACCTTC. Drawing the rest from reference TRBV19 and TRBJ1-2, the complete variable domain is DGGITQSPKYLFRKEGQNVTLSCEQNLNHDAMYWYRQDPGQGLRLIYYSQIVNDFQKGDIAEGYSVSREKKESFPLTVTSAQKNPTAFYLCASSTSGASFGGYTFGSGTRLTVV.

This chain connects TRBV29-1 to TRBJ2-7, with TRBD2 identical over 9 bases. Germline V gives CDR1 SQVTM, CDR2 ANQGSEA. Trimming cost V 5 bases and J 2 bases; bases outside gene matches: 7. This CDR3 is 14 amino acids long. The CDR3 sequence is CSVLGLAQPYEQYF. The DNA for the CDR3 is TGCAGCGTTTTGGGACTAGCACAGCCCTACGAGCAGTACTTC.

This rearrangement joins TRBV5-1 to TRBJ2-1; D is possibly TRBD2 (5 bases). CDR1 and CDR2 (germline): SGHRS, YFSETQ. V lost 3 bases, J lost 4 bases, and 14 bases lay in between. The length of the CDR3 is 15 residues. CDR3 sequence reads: CASSSPEAAYNEQFF. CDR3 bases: TGCGCCAGCAGCTCCCCAGAAGCGGCTTACAATGAGCAGTTCTTC.

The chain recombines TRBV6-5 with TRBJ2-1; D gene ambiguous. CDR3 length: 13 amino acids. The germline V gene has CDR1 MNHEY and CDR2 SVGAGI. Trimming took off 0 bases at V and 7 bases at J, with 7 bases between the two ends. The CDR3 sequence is CASSYSLWNEQFF. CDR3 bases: TGTGCCAGCAGTTACTCTCTCTGGAATGAGCAGTTCTTC.

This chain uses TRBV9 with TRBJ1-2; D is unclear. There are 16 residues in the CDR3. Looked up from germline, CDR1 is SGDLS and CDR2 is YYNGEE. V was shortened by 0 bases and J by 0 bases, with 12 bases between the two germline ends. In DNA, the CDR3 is TGTGCCAGCAGCGTAGACGGGTATTCTACTAACTATGGCTACACCTTC. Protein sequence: CASSVDGYSTNYGYTF. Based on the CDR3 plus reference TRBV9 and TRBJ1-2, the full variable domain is DSGVTQTPKHLITATGQRVTLRCSPRSGDLSVYWYQQSLDQGLQFLIQYYNGEERAKGNILERFSAQQFPDLHSELNLSSLELGDSALYFCASSVDGYSTNYGYTFGSGTRLTVV.

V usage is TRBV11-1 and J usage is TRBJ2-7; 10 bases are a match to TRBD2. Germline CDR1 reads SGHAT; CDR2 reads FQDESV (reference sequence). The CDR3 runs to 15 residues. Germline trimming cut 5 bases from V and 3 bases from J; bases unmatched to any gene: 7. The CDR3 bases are TGTGCCAGCAGCCGGGAGCGGGAGGGCCTCTACGAGCAGTACTTC. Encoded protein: CASSREREGLYEQYF.

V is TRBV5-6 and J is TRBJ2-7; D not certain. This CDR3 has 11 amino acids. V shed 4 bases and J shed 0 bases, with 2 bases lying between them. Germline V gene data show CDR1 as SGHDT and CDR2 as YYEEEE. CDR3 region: CASSVSYEQYF. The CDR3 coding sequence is TGTGCCAGCAGCGTCTCCTACGAGCAGTACTTC.

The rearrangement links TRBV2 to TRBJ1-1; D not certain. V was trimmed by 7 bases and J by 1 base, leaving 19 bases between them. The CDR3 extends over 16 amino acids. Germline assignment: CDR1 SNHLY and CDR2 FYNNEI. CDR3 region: CASTTPMTKPNTEAFF. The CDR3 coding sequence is TGTGCCAGCACGACCCCCATGACGAAACCGAACACTGAAGCTTTCTTT.

This CDR3 is CASSLPREGPRSYEQYF. The CDR3 DNA reads TGCGCCAGCAGCTTGCCCCGGGAGGGGCCGCGTTCCTACGAGCAGTACTTC. The chain employs TRBV5-1 and TRBJ2-7; the match to TRBD2 covers 8 bases. With V trimmed by 1 base and J by 1 base, 10 bases remained unmatched. This CDR3 is 17 amino acids long. Germline CDR1 is SGHRS and CDR2 is YFSETQ.

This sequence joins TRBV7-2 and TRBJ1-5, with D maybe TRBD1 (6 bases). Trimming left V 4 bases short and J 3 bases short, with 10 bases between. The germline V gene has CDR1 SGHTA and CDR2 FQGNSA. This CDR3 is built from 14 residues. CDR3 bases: TGTGCCAGCAGCTCGGCAGGGGACAATCAGCCCCAGCATTTT. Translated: CASSSAGDNQPQHF.

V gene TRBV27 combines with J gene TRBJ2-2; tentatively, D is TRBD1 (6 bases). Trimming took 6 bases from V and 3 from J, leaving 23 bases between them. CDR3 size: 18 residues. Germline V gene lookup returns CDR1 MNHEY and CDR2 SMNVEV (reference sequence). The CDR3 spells CASSPGSDRSSDTGELFF. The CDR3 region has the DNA TGTGCCAGCAGCCCGGGAAGTGACAGGTCAAGCGACACCGGGGAGCTGTTTTTT.

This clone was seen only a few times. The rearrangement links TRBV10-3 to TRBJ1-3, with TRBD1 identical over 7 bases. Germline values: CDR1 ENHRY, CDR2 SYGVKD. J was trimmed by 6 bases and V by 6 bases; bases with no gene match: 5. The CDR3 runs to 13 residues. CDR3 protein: CAISYGTENTIYF. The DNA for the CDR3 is TGTGCCATCAGCTATGGGACAGAAAACACCATATATTTT.

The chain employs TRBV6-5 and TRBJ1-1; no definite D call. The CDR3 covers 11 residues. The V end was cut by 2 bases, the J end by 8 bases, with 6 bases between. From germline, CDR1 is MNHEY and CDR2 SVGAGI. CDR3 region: CASSYGSEAFF. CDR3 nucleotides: TGTGCCAGCAGTTACGGCAGCGAAGCTTTCTTT.

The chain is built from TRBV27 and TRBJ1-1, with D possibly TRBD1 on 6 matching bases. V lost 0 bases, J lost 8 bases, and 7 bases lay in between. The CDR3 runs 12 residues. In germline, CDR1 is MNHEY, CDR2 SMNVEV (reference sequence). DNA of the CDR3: TGTGCCAGCAGTTTATCAGGGGGGGAAGCTTTCTTT. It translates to CASSLSGGEAFF.

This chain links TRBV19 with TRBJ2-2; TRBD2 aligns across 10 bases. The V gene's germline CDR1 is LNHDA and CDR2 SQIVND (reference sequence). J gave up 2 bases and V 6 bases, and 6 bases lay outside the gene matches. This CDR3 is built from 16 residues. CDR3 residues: CASRRTSGDNTGELFF. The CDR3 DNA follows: TGTGCCAGTAGACGGACTAGCGGAGACAACACCGGGGAGCTGTTTTTT.

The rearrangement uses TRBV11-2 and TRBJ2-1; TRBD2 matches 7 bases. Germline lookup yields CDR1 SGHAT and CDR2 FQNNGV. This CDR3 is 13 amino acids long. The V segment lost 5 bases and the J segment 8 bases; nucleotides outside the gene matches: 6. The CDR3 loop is CASSVRGDHEQFF. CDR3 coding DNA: TGTGCCAGCAGCGTCCGGGGGGACCATGAGCAGTTCTTC.

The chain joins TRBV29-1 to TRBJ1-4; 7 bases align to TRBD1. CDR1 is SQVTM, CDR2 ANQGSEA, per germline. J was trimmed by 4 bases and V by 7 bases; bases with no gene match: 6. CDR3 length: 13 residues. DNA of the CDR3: TGCAGCGCCCGGGGACAGCTTAATGAAAAACTGTTTTTT. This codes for CSARGQLNEKLFF.

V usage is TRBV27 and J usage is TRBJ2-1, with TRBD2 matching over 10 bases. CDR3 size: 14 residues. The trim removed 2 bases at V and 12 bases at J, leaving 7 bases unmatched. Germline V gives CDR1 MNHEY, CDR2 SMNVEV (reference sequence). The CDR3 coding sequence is TGTGCCAGCAGTTTAACTAGCGGGGCGGGGCGGCAGTTCTTC. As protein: CASSLTSGAGRQFF.

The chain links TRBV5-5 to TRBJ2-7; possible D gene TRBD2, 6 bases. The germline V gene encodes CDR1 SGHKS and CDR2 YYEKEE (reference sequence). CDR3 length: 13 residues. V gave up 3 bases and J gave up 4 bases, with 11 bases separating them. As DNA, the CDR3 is TGTGCCAGCAGCTCCTTCCGGGAGTACGAGCAGTACTTC. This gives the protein CASSSFREYEQYF.

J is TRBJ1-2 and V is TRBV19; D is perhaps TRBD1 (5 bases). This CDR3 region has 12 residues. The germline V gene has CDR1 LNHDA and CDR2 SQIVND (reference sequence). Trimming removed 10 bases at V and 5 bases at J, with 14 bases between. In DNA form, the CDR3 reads TGTGCCACCAAAGGGGCGGGGTATGGCTACACCTTC. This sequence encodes CATKGAGYGYTF.

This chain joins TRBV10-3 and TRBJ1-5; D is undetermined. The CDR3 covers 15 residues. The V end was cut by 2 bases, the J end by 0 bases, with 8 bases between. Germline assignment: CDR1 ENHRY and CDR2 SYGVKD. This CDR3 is CAISEKVDSNQPQHF. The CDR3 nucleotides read TGTGCCATCAGTGAGAAGGTTGATAGCAATCAGCCCCAGCATTTT.

The CDR3 here is CASSLLSGSNQPQHF. The CDR3 DNA reads as TGTGCCAGCAGCTTATTATCAGGGAGCAATCAGCCCCAGCATTTT. This chain uses TRBV7-6 with TRBJ1-5; TRBD1 is a possible D gene (5 bases). The germline V gene has CDR1 SGHVS and CDR2 FNYEAQ. The CDR3 consists of 15 residues. With 2 bases removed from V and 1 base from J, the gap between germline ends came to 9 bases.

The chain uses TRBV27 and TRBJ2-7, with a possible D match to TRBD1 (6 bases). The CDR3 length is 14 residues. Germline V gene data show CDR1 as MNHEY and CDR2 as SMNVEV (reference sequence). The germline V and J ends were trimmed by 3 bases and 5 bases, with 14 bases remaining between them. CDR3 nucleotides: TGTGCCAGCAGTTTGACGCAGGGGAGCCACGAGCAGTACTTC. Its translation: CASSLTQGSHEQYF.